The present T cell receptor (beta chain) was sequenced within a study of radiation and T cells in renal cell carcinoma. Generated by immunoSEQ multiplex PCR, the TCRdb table keeps only in-frame clones and is missing some. The profile shows 50,000 to 65,000 clones, roughly 80% of them singletons. Time point denoted: blood 4 weeks post-SBRT, at nephrectomy. Treatment meaning: 15 Gy SBRT to primary tumor, nephrectomy 4 weeks later. V dropped 3 bases and J dropped 0 bases, with 9 bases sitting between them. Germline loops: CDR1 SGHRS, CDR2 YFSETQ. The CDR3 runs to 15 residues. The J gene is TRBJ1-4, the V gene TRBV5-1; D gene unclear. The receptor was derived from a man in his sixties with renal cell carcinoma. This material consisted of blood, taken from a patient whose treatment included radiotherapy and nephrectomy. DNA of the CDR3: TGCGCCAGCAGCTCCAATCCTGCAACTAATGAAAAACTGTTTTTT. This translates into CASSSNPATNEKLFF.